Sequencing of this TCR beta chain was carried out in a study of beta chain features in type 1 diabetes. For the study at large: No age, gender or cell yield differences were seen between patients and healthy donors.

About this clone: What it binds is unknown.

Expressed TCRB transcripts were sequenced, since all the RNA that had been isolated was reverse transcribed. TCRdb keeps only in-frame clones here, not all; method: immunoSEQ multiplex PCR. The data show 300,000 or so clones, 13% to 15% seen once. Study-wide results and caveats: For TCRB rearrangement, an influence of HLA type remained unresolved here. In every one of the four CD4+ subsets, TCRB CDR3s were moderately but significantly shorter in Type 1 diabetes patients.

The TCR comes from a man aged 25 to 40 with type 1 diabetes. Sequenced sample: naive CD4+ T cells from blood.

The CDR3 reads CSDRPGDRWNTEAFF. CDR3 nucleotides: TGCAGCGACCGGCCGGGGGACAGGTGGAACACTGAAGCTTTCTTT. This chain connects TRBV29-1 to TRBJ1-1, with 8 bases aligning to TRBD1. Looked up from germline, CDR1 is SQVTM and CDR2 is ANQGSEA. V shed 7 bases, J shed 1 base, and the junction held 11 bases outside the gene matches. This CDR3 is built from 15 residues.